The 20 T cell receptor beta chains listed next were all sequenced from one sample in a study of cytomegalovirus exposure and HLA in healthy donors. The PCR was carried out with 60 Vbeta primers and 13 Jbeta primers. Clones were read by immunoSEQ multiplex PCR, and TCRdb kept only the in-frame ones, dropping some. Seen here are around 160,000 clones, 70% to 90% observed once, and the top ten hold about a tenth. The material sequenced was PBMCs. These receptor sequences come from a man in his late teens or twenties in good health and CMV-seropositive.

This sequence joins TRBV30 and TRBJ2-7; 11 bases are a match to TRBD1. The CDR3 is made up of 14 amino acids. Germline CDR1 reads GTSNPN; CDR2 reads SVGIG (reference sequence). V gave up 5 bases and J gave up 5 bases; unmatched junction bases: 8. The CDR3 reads CAWSGTGGLNEQYF. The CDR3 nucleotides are TGTGCCTGGTCCGGGACAGGGGGGTTGAACGAGCAGTACTTC.

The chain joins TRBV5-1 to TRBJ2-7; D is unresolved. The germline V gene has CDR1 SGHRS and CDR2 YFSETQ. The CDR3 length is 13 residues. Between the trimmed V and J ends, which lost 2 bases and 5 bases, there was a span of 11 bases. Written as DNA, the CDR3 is TGCGCCAGCAGCTTCCAGATTTCCCACGAGCAGTACTTC. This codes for CASSFQISHEQYF.

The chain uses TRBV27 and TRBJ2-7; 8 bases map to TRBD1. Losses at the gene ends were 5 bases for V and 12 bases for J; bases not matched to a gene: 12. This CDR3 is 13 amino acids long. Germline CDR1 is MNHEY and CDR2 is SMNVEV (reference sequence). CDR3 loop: CASSPREQGAGYF. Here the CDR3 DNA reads TGTGCCAGCAGTCCACGCGAGCAGGGGGCTGGGTACTTC.

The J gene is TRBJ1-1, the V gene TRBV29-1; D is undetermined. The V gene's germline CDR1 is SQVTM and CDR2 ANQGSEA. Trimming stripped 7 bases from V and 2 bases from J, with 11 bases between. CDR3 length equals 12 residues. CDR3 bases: TGCAGCGCCCATGAGGGTAACACTGAAGCTTTCTTT. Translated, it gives CSAHEGNTEAFF.

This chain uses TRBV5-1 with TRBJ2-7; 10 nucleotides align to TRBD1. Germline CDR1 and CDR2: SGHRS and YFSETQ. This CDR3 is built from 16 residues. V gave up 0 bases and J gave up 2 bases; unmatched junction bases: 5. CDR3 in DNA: TGCGCCAGCAGCTTGGAGGGACAGGGGACGACCTACGAGCAGTACTTC. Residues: CASSLEGQGTTYEQYF.

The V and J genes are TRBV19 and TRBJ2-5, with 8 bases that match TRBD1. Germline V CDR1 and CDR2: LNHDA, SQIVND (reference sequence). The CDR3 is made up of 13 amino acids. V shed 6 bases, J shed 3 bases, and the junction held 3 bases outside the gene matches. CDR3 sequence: CASRPGQEETQYF. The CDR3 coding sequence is TGTGCCAGTAGACCGGGACAGGAAGAGACCCAGTACTTC.

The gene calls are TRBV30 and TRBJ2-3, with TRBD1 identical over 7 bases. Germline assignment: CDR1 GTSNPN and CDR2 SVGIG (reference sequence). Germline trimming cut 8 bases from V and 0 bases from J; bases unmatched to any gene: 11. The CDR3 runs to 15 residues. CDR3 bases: TGTGCCGCCCCCCTTGAGGGGGCGAGCACAGATACGCAGTATTTT. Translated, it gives CAAPLEGASTDTQYF.

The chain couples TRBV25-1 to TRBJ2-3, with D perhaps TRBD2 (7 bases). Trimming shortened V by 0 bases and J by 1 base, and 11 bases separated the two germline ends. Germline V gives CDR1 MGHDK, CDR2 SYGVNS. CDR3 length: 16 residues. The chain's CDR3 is CASSEYLGGGTDTQYF. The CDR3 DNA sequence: TGTGCCAGCAGTGAATATTTAGGGGGGGGCACAGATACGCAGTATTTT.

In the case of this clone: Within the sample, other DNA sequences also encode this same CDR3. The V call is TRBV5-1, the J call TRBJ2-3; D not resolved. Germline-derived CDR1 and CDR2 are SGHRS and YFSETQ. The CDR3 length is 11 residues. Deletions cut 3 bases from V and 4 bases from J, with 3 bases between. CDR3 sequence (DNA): TGCGCCAGCAGCTCCGCAGATACGCAGTATTTT. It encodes CASSSADTQYF.

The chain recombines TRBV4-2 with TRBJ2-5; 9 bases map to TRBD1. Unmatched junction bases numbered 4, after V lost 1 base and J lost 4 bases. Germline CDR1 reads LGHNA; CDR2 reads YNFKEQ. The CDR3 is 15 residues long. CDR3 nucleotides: TGTGCCAGCAGCCAAGCGTGGGGACAGGGAGAGACCCAGTACTTC. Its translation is CASSQAWGQGETQYF.

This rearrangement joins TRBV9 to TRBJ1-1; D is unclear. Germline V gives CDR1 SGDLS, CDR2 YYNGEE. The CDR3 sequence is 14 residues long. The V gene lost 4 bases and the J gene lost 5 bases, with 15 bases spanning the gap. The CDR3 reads CASSSAEVGTEAFF. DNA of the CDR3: TGTGCCAGCAGCTCGGCGGAGGTGGGGACTGAAGCTTTCTTT.

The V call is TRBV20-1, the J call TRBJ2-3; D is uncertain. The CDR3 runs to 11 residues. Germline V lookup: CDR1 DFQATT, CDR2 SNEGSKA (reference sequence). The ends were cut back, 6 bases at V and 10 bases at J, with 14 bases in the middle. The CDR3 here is CSARGGVPQYF. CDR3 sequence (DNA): TGCAGTGCCCGCGGCGGTGTCCCGCAGTATTTT.

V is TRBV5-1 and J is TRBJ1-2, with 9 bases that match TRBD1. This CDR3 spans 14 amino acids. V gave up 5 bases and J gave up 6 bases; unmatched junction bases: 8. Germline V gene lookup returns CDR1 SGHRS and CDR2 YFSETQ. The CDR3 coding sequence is TGCGCCAGCAGTCCAGGACAGGGGATAAATGGCTACACCTTC. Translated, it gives CASSPGQGINGYTF.

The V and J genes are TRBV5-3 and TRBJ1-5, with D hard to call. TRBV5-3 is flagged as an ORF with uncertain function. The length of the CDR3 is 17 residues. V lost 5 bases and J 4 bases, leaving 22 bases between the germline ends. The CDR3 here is CARRNHPLGTENQPQHF. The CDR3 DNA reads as TGTGCCAGAAGGAACCACCCCCTAGGCACGGAGAATCAGCCCCAGCATTTT.

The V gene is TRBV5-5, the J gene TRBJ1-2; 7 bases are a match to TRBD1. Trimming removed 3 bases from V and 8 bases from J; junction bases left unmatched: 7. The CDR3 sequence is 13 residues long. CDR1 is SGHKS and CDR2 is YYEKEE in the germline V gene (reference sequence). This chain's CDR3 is CASSSDRVGGYTF. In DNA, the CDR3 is TGTGCCAGCAGCTCCGACAGGGTGGGCGGCTACACCTTC.

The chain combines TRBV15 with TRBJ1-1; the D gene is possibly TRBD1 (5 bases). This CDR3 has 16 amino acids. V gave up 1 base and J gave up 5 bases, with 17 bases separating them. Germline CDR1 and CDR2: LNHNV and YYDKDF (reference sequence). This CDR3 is CATSRGPEQGSTEAFF. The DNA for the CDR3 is TGTGCCACCAGCAGAGGACCGGAGCAGGGTAGTACTGAAGCTTTCTTT. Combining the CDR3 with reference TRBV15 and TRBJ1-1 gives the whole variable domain DAMVIQNPRYQVTQFGKPVTLSCSQTLNHNVMYWYQQKSSQAPKLLFHYYDKDFNNEADTPDNFQSRRPNTSFCFLDIRSPGLGDTAMYLCATSRGPEQGSTEAFFGQGTRLTVV.

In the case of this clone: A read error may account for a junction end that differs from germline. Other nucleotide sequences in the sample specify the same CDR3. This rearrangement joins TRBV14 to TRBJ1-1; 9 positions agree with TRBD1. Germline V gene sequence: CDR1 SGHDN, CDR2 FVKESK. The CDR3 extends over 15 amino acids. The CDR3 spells CASSIRTGADTEAFF. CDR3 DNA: TGTGCCAGCAGCATACGGACAGGGGCGGACACTGAAGCCTTCTTT.

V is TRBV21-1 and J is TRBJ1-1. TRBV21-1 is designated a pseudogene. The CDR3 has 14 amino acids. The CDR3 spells CASSKRDGNTEAFF. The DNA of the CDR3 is TGTGCCAGCAGCAAGAGGGATGGGAACACTGAAGCTTTCTTT.

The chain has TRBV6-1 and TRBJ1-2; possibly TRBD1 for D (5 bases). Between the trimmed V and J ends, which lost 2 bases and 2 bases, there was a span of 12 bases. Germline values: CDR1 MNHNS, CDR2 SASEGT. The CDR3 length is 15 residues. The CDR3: CASSEFIKGNYGYTF. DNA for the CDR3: TGTGCCAGCAGTGAATTCATTAAGGGGAACTATGGCTACACCTTC.

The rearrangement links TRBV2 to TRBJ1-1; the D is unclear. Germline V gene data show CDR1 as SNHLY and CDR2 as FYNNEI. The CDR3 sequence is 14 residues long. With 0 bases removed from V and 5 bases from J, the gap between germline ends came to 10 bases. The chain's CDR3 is CASSEAGVGTEAFF. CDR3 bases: TGTGCCAGCAGTGAAGCCGGGGTCGGGACTGAAGCTTTCTTT.